Below, 8 T cell receptor beta chains from the same sample are listed, as sequenced in a study of blood T cell repertoires in COVID-19 (dated by TCRdb to the early 2020s). Library preparation used the immunoSEQ multiplex PCR assay. TCRdb mirrors the immuneACCESS table, restricted to in-frame sequences. Some clones are absent from its copies; in checked studies, under half trace to an unresolved V gene, and the reason for the others is unknown. The sample contains roughly 56,000 clones, 86% of them found a single time. The ten largest clones represent roughly 15% of the sample. The sequenced sample was peripheral blood. The receptors derive from a human donor in a cohort sampled during active COVID-19.

The V gene is TRBV24-1, the J gene TRBJ2-1; TRBD1 matches 10 bases. The CDR3 has 14 amino acids. The germline V gene has CDR1 KGHDR and CDR2 SFDVKD. J lost 6 bases, V lost 2 bases, and 0 bases had no gene match. The CDR3 region has the DNA TGTGCCACCAGTGATTGGGACAGGGGCAATGAGCAGTTCTTC. Translated, it gives CATSDWDRGNEQFF.

The CDR3 bases are TGTGCCAGTAGTATAGATGGGGGCAGAGGAAGGACAGCGGGAGGTCGACGGGAGACCCAGTACTTC. Amino acids: CASSIDGGRGRTAGGRRETQYF. This rearrangement joins TRBV19 to TRBJ2-5, with 9 nucleotides matching TRBD2. Per the germline V gene, CDR1 is LNHDA and CDR2 is SQIVND (reference sequence). CDR3 length: 22 residues. Trimming cost V 0 bases and J 5 bases; bases outside gene matches: 25.

The J gene is TRBJ1-1, the V gene TRBV7-6; 7 bases are a match to TRBD1. This CDR3 contains 17 residues. The V gene end was trimmed by 5 bases and the J gene end by 0 bases; junction bases not matched to a gene: 12. Germline lookup yields CDR1 SGHVS and CDR2 FNYEAQ. The CDR3 spells CASSDWDRFSMNTEAFF. For the CDR3, the DNA is TGTGCCAGCAGCGATTGGGACAGATTCTCCATGAACACTGAAGCTTTCTTT.

The V gene is TRBV30, the J gene TRBJ2-7; D is perhaps TRBD1 (6 bases). The CDR3 is 13 amino acids. V shed 0 bases and J shed 7 bases, with 13 bases lying between them. Germline CDR1 is GTSNPN and CDR2 is SVGIG (reference sequence). This CDR3 is CAWSVNRAAEQYF. In nucleotides, the CDR3 is TGTGCCTGGAGTGTAAACAGGGCCGCGGAGCAGTACTTC.

This clone appeared a few times. The chain is built from TRBV6-2 or TRBV6-3 and TRBJ2-7, with 9 bases aligning to TRBD1. With V trimmed by 2 bases and J by 2 bases, 16 bases remained unmatched. The CDR3 has 19 residues. Looked up from germline, CDR1 is MNHEY and CDR2 is SVGEGT. CDR3 protein: CASSYPRTGAVTIPYEQYF. In DNA, the CDR3 is TGTGCCAGCAGTTACCCCCGGACAGGGGCCGTTACGATTCCCTACGAGCAGTACTTC.

The CDR3 here is CASSPYSVANEKLFF. Here the CDR3 DNA reads TGCGCCAGCAGCCCTTATAGTGTTGCTAATGAAAAACTGTTTTTT. The chain couples TRBV5-1 to TRBJ1-4; D unclear. V was shortened by 4 bases and J by 3 bases, with 13 bases between the two germline ends. CDR3 length equals 15 residues. Germline CDR1 is SGHRS and CDR2 is YFSETQ.

The gene calls are TRBV2 and TRBJ2-7; weak D call: TRBD2 (5 bases). From germline, CDR1 is SNHLY and CDR2 FYNNEI. This CDR3 is 15 amino acids long. The germline V and J ends were trimmed by 3 bases and 0 bases, with 12 bases remaining between them. The CDR3 nucleotides are TGTGCCAGCAGTGAGATGAGGGTATCCTCCTACGAGCAGTACTTC. Protein product: CASSEMRVSSYEQYF.

The chain employs TRBV28 and TRBJ1-5, with D perhaps TRBD1 (6 bases). The germline CDR1 and CDR2 sequences are MDHEN and SYDVKM. Deletions cut 2 bases from V and 5 bases from J, with 10 bases between. This CDR3 is 14 amino acids long. As DNA, the CDR3 is TGTGCCAGCAGTTTAGAACAGGGCGATCAGCCCCAGCATTTT. This translates into CASSLEQGDQPQHF. Full variable domain (missing parts from reference TRBV28 and TRBJ1-5): DVKVTQSSRYLVKRTGEKVFLECVQDMDHENMFWYRQDPGLGLRLIYFSYDVKMKEKGDIPEGYSVSREKKERFSLILESASTNQTSMYLCASSLEQGDQPQHFGDGTRLSIL.